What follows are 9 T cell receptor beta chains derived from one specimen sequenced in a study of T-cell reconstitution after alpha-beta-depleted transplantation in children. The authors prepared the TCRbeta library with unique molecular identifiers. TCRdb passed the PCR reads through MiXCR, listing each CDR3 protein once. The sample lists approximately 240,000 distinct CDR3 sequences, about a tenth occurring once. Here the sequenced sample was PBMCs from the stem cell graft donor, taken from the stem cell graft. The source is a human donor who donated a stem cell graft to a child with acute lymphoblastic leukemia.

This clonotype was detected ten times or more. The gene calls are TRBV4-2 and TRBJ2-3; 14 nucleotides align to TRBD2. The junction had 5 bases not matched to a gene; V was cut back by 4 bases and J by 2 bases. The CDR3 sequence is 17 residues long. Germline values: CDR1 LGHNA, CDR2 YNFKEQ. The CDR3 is CASSPVGLAGVTDTQYF. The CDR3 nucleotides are TGTGCCAGCAGCCCAGTGGGACTAGCGGGGGTCACAGATACGCAGTATTTT.

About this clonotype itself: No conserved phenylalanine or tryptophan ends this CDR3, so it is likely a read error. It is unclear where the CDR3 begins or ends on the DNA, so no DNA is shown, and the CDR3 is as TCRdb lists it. The CDR3 is CATSRTGVSTDTQY. The V and J genes are TRBV15 and TRBJ2-3; no DNA check was done on the table's D call, TRBD1. Germline CDR1 reads LNHNV; CDR2 reads YYDKDF (reference sequence). The length of the CDR3 is 14 amino acids, counting both ends.

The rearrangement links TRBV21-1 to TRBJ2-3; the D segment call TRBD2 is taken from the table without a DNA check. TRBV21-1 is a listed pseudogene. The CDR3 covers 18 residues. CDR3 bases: TGTGCCAGCAGCAAAGTGACTAGTCCGGGACAGCGCACAGATACGCAGTATTTT. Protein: CASSKVTSPGQRTDTQYF.

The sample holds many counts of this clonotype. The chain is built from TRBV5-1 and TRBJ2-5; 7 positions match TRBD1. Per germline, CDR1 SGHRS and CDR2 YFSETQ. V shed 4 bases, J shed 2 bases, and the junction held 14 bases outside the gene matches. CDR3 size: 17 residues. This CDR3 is CASSPIGQAPNQETQYF. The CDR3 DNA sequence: TGCGCCAGCAGCCCGATTGGACAGGCCCCTAATCAAGAGACCCAGTACTTC.

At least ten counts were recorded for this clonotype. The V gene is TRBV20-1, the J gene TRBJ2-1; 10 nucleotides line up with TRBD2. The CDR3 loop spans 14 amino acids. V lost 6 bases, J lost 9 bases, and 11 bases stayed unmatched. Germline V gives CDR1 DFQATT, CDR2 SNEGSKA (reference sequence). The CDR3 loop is CSATSPSGGLEQFF. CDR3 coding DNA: TGCAGTGCCACCAGTCCTAGCGGGGGTCTTGAGCAGTTCTTC.

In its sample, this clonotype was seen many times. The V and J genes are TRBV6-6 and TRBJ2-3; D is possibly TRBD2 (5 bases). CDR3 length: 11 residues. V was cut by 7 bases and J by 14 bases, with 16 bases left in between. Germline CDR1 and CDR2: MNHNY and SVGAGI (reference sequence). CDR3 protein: CASTPGERVYF. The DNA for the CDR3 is TGTGCCAGCACCCCTGGGGAGAGGGTGTATTTT.

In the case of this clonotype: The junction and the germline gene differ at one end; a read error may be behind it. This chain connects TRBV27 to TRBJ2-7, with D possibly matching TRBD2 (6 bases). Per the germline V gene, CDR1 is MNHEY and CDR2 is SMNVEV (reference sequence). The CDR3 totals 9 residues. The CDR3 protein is CASIWTGDF. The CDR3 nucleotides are TGTGCCAGCATTTGGACGGGGGACTTC.

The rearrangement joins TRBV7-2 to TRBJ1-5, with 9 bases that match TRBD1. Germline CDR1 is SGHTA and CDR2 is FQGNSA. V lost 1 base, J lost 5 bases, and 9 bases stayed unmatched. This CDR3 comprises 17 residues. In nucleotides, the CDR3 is TGTGCCAGCAGCTTAGGGGGGACAGGGTGGCGGGATCAGCCCCAGCATTTT. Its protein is CASSLGGTGWRDQPQHF. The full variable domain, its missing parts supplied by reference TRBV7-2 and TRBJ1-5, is GAGVSQSPSNKVTEKGKDVELRCDPISGHTALYWYRQSLGQGLEFLIYFQGNSAPDKSGLPSDRFSAERTGGSVSTLTIQRTQQEDSAVYLCASSLGGTGWRDQPQHFGDGTRLSIL.

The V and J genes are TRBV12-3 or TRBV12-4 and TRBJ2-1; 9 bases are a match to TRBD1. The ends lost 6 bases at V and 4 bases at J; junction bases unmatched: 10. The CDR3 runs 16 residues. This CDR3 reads CASSPVPGQGYNEQFF. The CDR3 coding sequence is TGTGCCAGCAGCCCCGTTCCGGGACAGGGTTACAATGAGCAGTTCTTC.